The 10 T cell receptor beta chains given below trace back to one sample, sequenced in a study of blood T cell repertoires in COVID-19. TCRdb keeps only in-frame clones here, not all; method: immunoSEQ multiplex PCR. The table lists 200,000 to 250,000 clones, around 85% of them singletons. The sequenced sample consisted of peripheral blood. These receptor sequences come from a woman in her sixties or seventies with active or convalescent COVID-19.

The CDR3 bases are TGCGCCAGCAGCTTGGCCGGAGACAGGGATTATTTCGGGAGCACAGATACGCAGTATTTT. It codes for CASSLAGDRDYFGSTDTQYF. The chain links TRBV5-1 to TRBJ2-3; 7 nucleotides align to TRBD1. Germline CDR1 SGHRS, CDR2 YFSETQ. The CDR3 loop spans 20 amino acids. Trimming at V came to 0 bases and at J to 0 bases, leaving 16 bases not matched to a gene.

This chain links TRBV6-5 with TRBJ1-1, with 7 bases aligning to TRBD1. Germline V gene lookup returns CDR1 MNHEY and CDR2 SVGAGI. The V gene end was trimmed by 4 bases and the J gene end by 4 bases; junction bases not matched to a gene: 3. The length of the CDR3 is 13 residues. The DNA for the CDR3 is TGTGCCAGCAGTTTAGGACAGGTCACTGAAGCTTTCTTT. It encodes CASSLGQVTEAFF.

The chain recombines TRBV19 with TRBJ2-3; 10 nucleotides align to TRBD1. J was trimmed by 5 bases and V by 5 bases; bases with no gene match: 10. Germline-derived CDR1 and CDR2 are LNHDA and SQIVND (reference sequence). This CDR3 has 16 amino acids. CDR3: CASSLDRGRFGDTQYF. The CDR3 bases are TGTGCCAGTAGTCTCGACAGGGGGCGCTTCGGAGATACGCAGTATTTT.

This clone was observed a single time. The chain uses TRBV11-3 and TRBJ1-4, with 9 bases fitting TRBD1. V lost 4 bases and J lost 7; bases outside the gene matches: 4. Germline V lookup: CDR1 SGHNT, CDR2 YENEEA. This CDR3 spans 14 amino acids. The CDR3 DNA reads TGTGCCAGCAGCTCGGACAGGGGCGGTGAAAAACTGTTTTTT. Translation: CASSSDRGGEKLFF.

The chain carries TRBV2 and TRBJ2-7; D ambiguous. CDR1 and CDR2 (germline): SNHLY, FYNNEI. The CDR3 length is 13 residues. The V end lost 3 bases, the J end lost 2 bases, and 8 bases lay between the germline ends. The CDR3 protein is CASSDRIPYEQYV. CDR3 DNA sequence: TGTGCCAGCAGTGACAGGATTCCCTACGAGCAGTACGTC.

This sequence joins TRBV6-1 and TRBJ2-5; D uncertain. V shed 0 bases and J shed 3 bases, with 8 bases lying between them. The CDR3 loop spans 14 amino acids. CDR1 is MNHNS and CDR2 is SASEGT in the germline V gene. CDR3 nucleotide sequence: TGTGCCAGCAGTGAAGCCCCGCGAGAAGAGACCCAGTACTTC. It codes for CASSEAPREETQYF.

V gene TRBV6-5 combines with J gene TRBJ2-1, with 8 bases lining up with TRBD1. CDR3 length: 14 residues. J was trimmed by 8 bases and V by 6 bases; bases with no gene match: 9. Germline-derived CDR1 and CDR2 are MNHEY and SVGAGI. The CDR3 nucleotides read TGTGCCAGCAGACCAGGGGGCATTCAAGATGAGCAGTTCTTC. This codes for CASRPGGIQDEQFF.

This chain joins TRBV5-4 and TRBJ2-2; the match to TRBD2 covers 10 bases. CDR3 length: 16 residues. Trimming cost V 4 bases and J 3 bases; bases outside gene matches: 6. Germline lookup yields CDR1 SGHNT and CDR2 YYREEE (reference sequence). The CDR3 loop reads CASSAKLAGYTGELFF. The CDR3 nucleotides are TGTGCCAGCAGCGCCAAACTAGCGGGGTACACCGGGGAGCTGTTTTTT.

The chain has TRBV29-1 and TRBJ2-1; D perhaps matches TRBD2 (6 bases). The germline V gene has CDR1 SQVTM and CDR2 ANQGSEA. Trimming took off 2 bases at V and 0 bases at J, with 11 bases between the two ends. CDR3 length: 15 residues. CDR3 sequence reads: CSVESGSSSYNEQFF. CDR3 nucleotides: TGCAGCGTTGAAAGCGGGTCTAGCTCCTACAATGAGCAGTTCTTC.

DNA of the CDR3: TGTGCCAGCAGCTATTCTAGCGGAGCCTCCTACAATGAGCAGTTCTTC. Protein product: CASSYSSGASYNEQFF. The rearrangement links TRBV7-8 to TRBJ2-1; 7 nucleotides align to TRBD2. The CDR3 totals 16 residues. J was trimmed by 0 bases and V by 4 bases; bases with no gene match: 6. The germline V gene encodes CDR1 SGHVS and CDR2 FQNEAQ.